Below are 29 T cell receptor beta chains sequenced from a single sample in a study of cytomegalovirus exposure and HLA in healthy donors (dated by TCRdb to the late 2010s). The receptor library was made with the immunoSEQ multiplex PCR assay. TCRdb took this table from immuneACCESS and kept in-frame rearrangements with V and J called. Such tables lack part of the clones; where checked against another copy, unresolved V genes explain under half of the gap, and the rest is unexplained. For this sample the table gives some 180,000 clones, of which about 89% were detected only once. The ten largest clones represent more than 5.5% of the sample. Sequencing was carried out using PBMCs. The receptors were gathered from a man aged 25 to 45 in good health and CMV-seropositive.

This chain connects TRBV6-5 to TRBJ2-3; TRBD2 matches at 10 bases. CDR1 is MNHEY, CDR2 SVGAGI, per germline. V was clipped by 3 bases and J by 6 bases; unmatched bases: 3. The CDR3 runs 14 residues. The CDR3, as DNA: TGTGCCAGCAGTTATCGTAGCGGGGGGGATACGCAGTATTTT. Amino acid sequence: CASSYRSGGDTQYF.

The rearrangement links TRBV28 to TRBJ1-5, with a tentative D call TRBD1 (5 bases). The CDR3 runs 14 residues. V gave up 2 bases and J gave up 6 bases, with 11 bases separating them. Germline CDR1 and CDR2: MDHEN and SYDVKM. The CDR3 DNA follows: TGTGCCAGCAGTTTACCCGGGGGTCTTCAGCCCCAGCATTTT. As protein: CASSLPGGLQPQHF.

The chain links TRBV4-1 to TRBJ2-1; the D call may be TRBD1 or TRBD2 (5 bases each). V gave up 0 bases and J gave up 10 bases, with 13 bases separating them. CDR3 size: 14 residues. From germline, CDR1 is MGHRA and CDR2 YSYEKL. The CDR3 DNA reads as TGCGCCAGCAGCCAAGACGTCGGGGCTAGGGAGCAGTTCTTC. Translation: CASSQDVGAREQFF.

The chain links TRBV27 to TRBJ2-7; TRBD2 agrees at 14 bases. Germline V gives CDR1 MNHEY, CDR2 SMNVEV (reference sequence). This CDR3 has 16 residues. V was pared by 6 bases and J by 3 bases, with 7 bases of the junction left unmatched. CDR3 DNA: TGTGCCAGCAGGGGACTAGCGGGAGCGTATGTCTACGAGCAGTACTTC. It encodes CASRGLAGAYVYEQYF.

The chain couples TRBV5-1 to TRBJ2-7; TRBD1 matches at 7 bases. CDR1 is SGHRS and CDR2 is YFSETQ in the germline V gene. V was pared by 0 bases and J by 0 bases, with 0 bases of the junction left unmatched. The CDR3 runs 14 residues. The CDR3 loop reads CASSLEGASYEQYF. CDR3 sequence (DNA): TGCGCCAGCAGCTTGGAGGGGGCCTCCTACGAGCAGTACTTC.

The chain links TRBV2 to TRBJ2-4; possibly TRBD1 or TRBD2 for D (5 bases each). The germline V gene has CDR1 SNHLY and CDR2 FYNNEI. The CDR3 has 16 amino acids. V was trimmed by 0 bases and J by 3 bases, leaving 12 bases between them. The CDR3 sequence is CASSEAQGEGKNIQYF. CDR3 nucleotide sequence: TGTGCCAGCAGTGAAGCGCAGGGAGAGGGCAAAAACATTCAGTACTTC.

This clone was recorded a few times. This sequence joins TRBV7-9 and TRBJ1-5; D unresolved. Looked up from germline, CDR1 is SEHNR and CDR2 is FQNEAQ (reference sequence). This CDR3 has 15 residues. The V and J ends lost 3 bases and 5 bases respectively, with 14 bases between them. The CDR3 DNA sequence: TGTGCCAGCAGCTTGGACCATCTTGGGGATCAGCCCCAGCATTTT. It is translated as CASSLDHLGDQPQHF. Looking up the rest from reference TRBV7-9 and TRBJ1-5 gives the full variable domain: DTGVSQNPRHKITKRGQNVTFRCDPISEHNRLYWYRQTLGQGPEFLTYFQNEAQLEKSRLLSDRFSAERPKGSFSTLEIQRTEQGDSAMYLCASSLDHLGDQPQHFGDGTRLSIL.

This rearrangement joins TRBV4-1 to TRBJ2-3; D gene unclear. This CDR3 comprises 13 residues. The germline V gene has CDR1 MGHRA and CDR2 YSYEKL. Deletions cut 0 bases from V and 9 bases from J, with 10 bases between. This CDR3 is CASSQDRLGTQYF. In DNA, the CDR3 is TGCGCCAGCAGCCAAGATCGGCTAGGAACGCAGTATTTT.

V usage is TRBV7-3 and J usage is TRBJ1-6; possible D gene TRBD1, 5 bases. V was shortened by 1 base and J by 5 bases, with 12 bases between the two germline ends. CDR1 SGHTA and CDR2 FQGTGA come from the germline V gene. The CDR3 is made up of 16 amino acids. The DNA of the CDR3 is TGTGCCAGCAGCTTAATGGCGGGACGCAATAATTCACCCCTCCACTTT. It specifies CASSLMAGRNNSPLHF.

J is TRBJ1-5 and V is TRBV18; 7 bases match TRBD1. V lost 5 bases to trimming and J lost 3 bases; unmatched junction nucleotides: 4. CDR1 KGHSH and CDR2 LQKENI come from the germline V gene. CDR3 length: 14 amino acids. CDR3 nucleotide sequence: TGTGCCAGCTCATCCCAGGGGGTCAATCAGCCCCAGCATTTT. It encodes CASSSQGVNQPQHF.

V is TRBV7-9 and J is TRBJ1-1; D is undetermined. The length of the CDR3 is 12 residues. V was trimmed by 5 bases and J by 10 bases, leaving 14 bases between them. CDR1 and CDR2 (germline): SEHNR, FQNEAQ (reference sequence). The CDR3 here is CASSPWATRAFF. The CDR3 nucleotides read TGTGCCAGCAGCCCGTGGGCCACTAGAGCTTTCTTT.

The chain is built from TRBV27 and TRBJ2-3; D is uncertain. Germline V lookup: CDR1 MNHEY, CDR2 SMNVEV (reference sequence). V lost 6 bases and J lost 8, with 3 bases in between. This CDR3 contains 9 residues. This CDR3 reads CASRFTQYF. The CDR3 bases are TGTGCCAGCAGATTTACGCAGTATTTT.

The V call is TRBV19, the J call TRBJ2-5, with 10 bases matching TRBD2. The CDR3 loop spans 16 amino acids. V was clipped by 3 bases and J by 4 bases; unmatched bases: 8. CDR1 is LNHDA and CDR2 is SQIVND in the germline V gene (reference sequence). The CDR3 sequence: CASSILPSGSRETQYF. CDR3 in DNA: TGTGCCAGTAGTATTCTGCCTAGCGGGAGTAGAGAGACCCAGTACTTC.

The chain employs TRBV9 and TRBJ2-6; possible D gene TRBD1, 5 bases. This CDR3 has 16 residues. V lost 4 bases and J 2 bases, leaving 13 bases between the germline ends. The V gene's germline CDR1 is SGDLS and CDR2 YYNGEE. Here the CDR3 reads CASSPIQGTGANVLTF. As DNA, the CDR3 is TGTGCCAGCAGCCCCATCCAGGGTACTGGGGCCAACGTCCTGACTTTC. The whole variable domain, remainder taken from reference TRBV9 and TRBJ2-6, is DSGVTQTPKHLITATGQRVTLRCSPRSGDLSVYWYQQSLDQGLQFLIQYYNGEERAKGNILERFSAQQFPDLHSELNLSSLELGDSALYFCASSPIQGTGANVLTFGAGSRLTVL.

The rearrangement uses TRBV18 and TRBJ2-2, with unresolved D. Looked up from germline, CDR1 is KGHSH and CDR2 is LQKENI. V lost 1 base to trimming and J lost 6 bases, with 15 bases between them. This CDR3 is built from 16 residues. The CDR3: CASSPLASVVAGELFF. CDR3 DNA: TGTGCCAGCTCACCACTCGCATCAGTAGTCGCCGGGGAGCTGTTTTTT.

The V and J genes are TRBV19 and TRBJ1-2; possibly TRBD1 for D (5 bases). V was shortened by 3 bases and J by 8 bases, with 13 bases between the two germline ends. The CDR3 sequence is 13 residues long. CDR1 and CDR2 (germline): LNHDA, SQIVND (reference sequence). The chain's CDR3 is CASSMTERGGYTF. As DNA, the CDR3 is TGTGCCAGTAGTATGACAGAAAGGGGCGGCTACACCTTC.

The J gene is TRBJ2-7, the V gene TRBV2, with D unresolved. Germline CDR1 reads SNHLY; CDR2 reads FYNNEI. With 4 bases removed from V and 3 bases from J, the gap between germline ends came to 10 bases. This CDR3 is 13 amino acids long. Here the CDR3 DNA reads TGTGCCAGCAGTGTTTATAGTTTCTACGAGCAGTACTTC. It yields the protein CASSVYSFYEQYF.

This chain uses TRBV23-1 with TRBJ2-2; 7 bases fit TRBD1. TRBV23-1 is noted as an ORF with a role that remains uncertain. The V and J ends lost 10 bases and 3 bases, in that order; junction bases with no gene match: 5. CDR3 size: 13 residues. In DNA form, the CDR3 reads TGCGCCAACGACAGGGAAGACACCGGGGAGCTGTTTTTT. Encoded protein: CANDREDTGELFF.

The chain recombines TRBV6-5 with TRBJ2-3, with 7 bases lining up with TRBD2. The CDR3 contains 15 residues. Trimming at V came to 10 bases and at J to 2 bases, leaving 12 bases not matched to a gene. CDR1 MNHEY and CDR2 SVGAGI come from the germline V gene. The CDR3 DNA is TGTGCCACCGCACTCGGGGCGGGAGTCACAGATACGCAGTATTTT. Its translation is CATALGAGVTDTQYF.

The V gene is TRBV30, the J gene TRBJ2-5; 8 nucleotides line up with TRBD2. The junction had 7 bases not matched to a gene; V was cut back by 2 bases and J by 5 bases. Per germline, CDR1 GTSNPN and CDR2 SVGIG (reference sequence). This CDR3 is built from 14 residues. The CDR3 DNA is TGTGCCTGGAGTAAACGGGGGGGCTGGGAGACCCAGTACTTC. Translated: CAWSKRGGWETQYF.

CDR3 amino acids: CASGLAGGRTPWAQYF. The CDR3 bases are TGTGCCAGCGGTCTGGCGGGAGGGAGGACCCCGTGGGCCCAGTACTTC. V and J are TRBV28 and TRBJ2-5; 9 nucleotides line up with TRBD2. After removal of 8 bases from V and 9 bases from J, the junction contained 19 bases not matched to a gene. The CDR3 contains 16 residues. Germline V gene lookup returns CDR1 MDHEN and CDR2 SYDVKM.

The chain recombines TRBV30 with TRBJ2-7; D remains ambiguous. The CDR3 runs to 12 residues. Germline V gene lookup returns CDR1 GTSNPN and CDR2 SVGIG (reference sequence). The germline V and J ends were trimmed by 2 bases and 6 bases, with 11 bases remaining between them. CDR3 DNA sequence: TGTGCCTGGAGTCCTAGACCGCGCGAGCAGTACTTC. Amino acid sequence: CAWSPRPREQYF.

This rearrangement joins TRBV5-1 to TRBJ2-7, with D possibly being TRBD1 (5 bases). Germline-derived CDR1 and CDR2 are SGHRS and YFSETQ. Deletions cut 4 bases from V and 6 bases from J, with 20 bases between. This CDR3 spans 15 amino acids. Here the CDR3 reads CASSIEGARSSEQYF. For the CDR3, the DNA is TGCGCCAGCAGCATAGAAGGGGCCCGGTCGAGCGAGCAGTACTTC. Filled out from reference TRBV5-1 and TRBJ2-7, the complete variable domain reads KAGVTQTPRYLIKTRGQQVTLSCSPISGHRSVSWYQQTPGQGLQFLFEYFSETQRNKGNFPGRFSGRQFSNSRSEMNVSTLELGDSALYLCASSIEGARSSEQYFGPGTRLTVT.

The DNA of the CDR3 is TGCAGCGTTGGGACGGACCTCAATCAGCCCCAGCATTTT. Encoded protein: CSVGTDLNQPQHF. The chain recombines TRBV29-1 with TRBJ1-5; D gene unclear. This CDR3 has 13 amino acids. Germline CDR1 reads SQVTM; CDR2 reads ANQGSEA. The germline V and J ends were trimmed by 4 bases and 3 bases, with 10 bases remaining between them.

The chain is built from TRBV28 and TRBJ2-3; D unclear. Trimming pared 6 bases from V and 0 bases from J, leaving 4 bases between. CDR1 is MDHEN and CDR2 is SYDVKM in the germline V gene. The CDR3 has 12 amino acids. The CDR3 nucleotides read TGTGCCAGCAGGCGAAGCACAGATACGCAGTATTTT. This encodes CASRRSTDTQYF.

This clone has a single count. The J gene is TRBJ1-5, the V gene TRBV28; the match to TRBD1 covers 11 bases. Germline lookup yields CDR1 MDHEN and CDR2 SYDVKM. The junction had 3 bases not matched to a gene; V was cut back by 5 bases and J by 0 bases. This CDR3 comprises 16 residues. This CDR3 is CASSPDRGLSNQPQHF. In DNA, the CDR3 is TGTGCCAGCAGTCCGGACAGGGGGCTTAGCAATCAGCCCCAGCATTTT.

This rearrangement joins TRBV28 to TRBJ2-7; 9 nucleotides line up with TRBD2. Germline V gives CDR1 MDHEN, CDR2 SYDVKM. Trimming cost V 3 bases and J 0 bases; bases outside gene matches: 3. CDR3 length: 15 amino acids. The CDR3 loop is CASSLAAGGSYEQYF. The CDR3 region has the DNA TGTGCCAGCAGTTTGGCAGCGGGAGGCTCCTACGAGCAGTACTTC.

The chain joins TRBV2 to TRBJ2-4; D might be TRBD1 or TRBD2, each matching 5 bases. V was shortened by 11 bases and J by 2 bases, with 10 bases between the two germline ends. This CDR3 has 12 amino acids. Looked up from germline, CDR1 is SNHLY and CDR2 is FYNNEI. This chain's CDR3 is CAGGISKNIQYF. The CDR3 DNA reads as TGTGCCGGGGGAATCTCCAAAAACATTCAGTACTTC.

The chain carries TRBV27 and TRBJ1-5, with D maybe TRBD1 (5 bases). CDR3 length: 14 amino acids. Looked up from germline, CDR1 is MNHEY and CDR2 is SMNVEV (reference sequence). V dropped 7 bases and J dropped 5 bases, with 15 bases sitting between them. The CDR3 protein is CASKKGYLDQPQHF. The CDR3 nucleotides read TGTGCCAGCAAGAAGGGGTATTTGGATCAGCCCCAGCATTTT.